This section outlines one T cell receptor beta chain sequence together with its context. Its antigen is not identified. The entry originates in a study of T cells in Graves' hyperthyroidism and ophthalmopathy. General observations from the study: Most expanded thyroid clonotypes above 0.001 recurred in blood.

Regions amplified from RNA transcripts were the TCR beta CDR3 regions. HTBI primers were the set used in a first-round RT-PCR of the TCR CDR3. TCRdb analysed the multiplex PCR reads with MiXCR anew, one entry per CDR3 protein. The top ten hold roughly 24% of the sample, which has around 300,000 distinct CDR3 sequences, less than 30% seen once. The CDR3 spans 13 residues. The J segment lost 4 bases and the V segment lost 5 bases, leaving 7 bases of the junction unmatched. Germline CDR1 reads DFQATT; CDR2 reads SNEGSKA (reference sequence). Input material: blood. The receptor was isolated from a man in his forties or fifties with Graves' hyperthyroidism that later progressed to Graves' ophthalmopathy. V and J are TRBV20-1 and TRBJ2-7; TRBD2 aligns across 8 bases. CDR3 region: CSALLAGMYEQYF. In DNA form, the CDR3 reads TGCAGTGCTTTGTTAGCGGGAATGTACGAGCAGTACTTC.